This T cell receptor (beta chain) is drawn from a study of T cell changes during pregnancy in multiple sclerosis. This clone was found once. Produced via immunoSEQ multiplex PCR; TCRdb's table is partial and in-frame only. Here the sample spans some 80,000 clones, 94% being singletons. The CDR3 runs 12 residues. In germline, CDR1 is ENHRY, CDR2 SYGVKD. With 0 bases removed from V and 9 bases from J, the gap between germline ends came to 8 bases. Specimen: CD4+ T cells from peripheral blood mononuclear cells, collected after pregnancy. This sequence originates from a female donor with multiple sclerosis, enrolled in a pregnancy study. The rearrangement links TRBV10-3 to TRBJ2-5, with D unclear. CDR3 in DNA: TGTGCCATCAGTGAGTCGAACCAGGCCCAGTACTTC. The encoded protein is CAISESNQAQYF.